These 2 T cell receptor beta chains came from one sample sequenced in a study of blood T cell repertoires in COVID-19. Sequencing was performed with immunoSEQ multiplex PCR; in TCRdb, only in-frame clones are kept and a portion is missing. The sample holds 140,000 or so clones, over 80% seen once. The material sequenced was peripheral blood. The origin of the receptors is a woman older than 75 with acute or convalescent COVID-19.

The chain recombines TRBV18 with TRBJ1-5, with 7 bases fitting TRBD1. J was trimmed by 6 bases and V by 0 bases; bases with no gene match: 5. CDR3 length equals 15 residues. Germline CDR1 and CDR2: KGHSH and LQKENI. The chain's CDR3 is CASSPPGGASQPQHF. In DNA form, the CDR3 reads TGTGCCAGCTCACCACCAGGGGGCGCGAGTCAGCCCCAGCATTTT.

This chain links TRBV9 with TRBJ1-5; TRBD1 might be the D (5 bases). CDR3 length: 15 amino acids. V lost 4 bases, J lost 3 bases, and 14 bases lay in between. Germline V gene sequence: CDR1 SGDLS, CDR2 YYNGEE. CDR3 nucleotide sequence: TGTGCCAGCAGCCCCGACAGCCTAATCAATCAGCCCCAGCATTTT. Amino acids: CASSPDSLINQPQHF.